This TCR beta chain was obtained from a study of blood T cell repertoires in COVID-19. The overall study: Acute-phase and convalescent COVID-19 samples originated in the United States, Italy and Spain. Nucleic acid was either cDNA or gDNA, and it came from T cells, B-cell-depleted T cells, or PBMCs.

In regard to this clone: The sample has other DNA sequences that encode this CDR3 too.

As originally analysed: Quantification of nucleated cells was approximated via reference gene primer amplification. Clones were read by immunoSEQ multiplex PCR, and TCRdb kept only the in-frame ones, dropping some. The V and J calls and clone size are taken from that table; D and trimming were inferred from the DNA. Of about 300,000 clones in the sample, 88% were seen once. This sequence was found in a woman aged 25 to 39 who had recovered from COVID-19. The sequenced sample was peripheral blood.

The CDR3 bases are TGTGCCAGCAGCTCTGACAGGGGCCAAGAGACCCAGTACTTC. This gives the protein CASSSDRGQETQYF. The chain couples TRBV7-9 to TRBJ2-5; 8 bases map to TRBD1. Trimming at V came to 4 bases and at J to 1 base, leaving 2 bases not matched to a gene. This CDR3 comprises 14 residues. Germline-derived CDR1 and CDR2 are SEHNR and FQNEAQ (reference sequence).